This TCR beta chain was recorded in a study of T cell repertoires in aging, cancer and after chemotherapy. Amplification of TCR beta used genomic DNA extracted from peripheral blood. Germline V CDR1 and CDR2: SGHKS, YYEKEE (reference sequence). The CDR3 spans 13 residues. V lost 0 bases and J 5 bases, leaving 5 bases between the germline ends. This clonotype is classed as medium-sized (0.01 to 0.1%). Multiplex touch-down PCR with TRB-A/B primers amplified rearranged V-D-J TRB sequences. One entry per CDR3 protein results from TCRdb running MiXCR on the multiplex PCR reads. In the table there are approximately 4,600 distinct CDR3 sequences, 20% to 25% of which are singletons.

The V call is TRBV5-5, the J call TRBJ2-2; D is undetermined. The clonotype comes from a human donor in good health. The donor label of this sample is uncertain. The specimen sequenced was blood. The DNA for the CDR3 is TGTGCCAGCAGCTTGGTTGAGACCGGGGAGCTGTTTTTT. It is translated as CASSLVETGELFF.